The entry that follows covers one T cell receptor beta chain sequence. Its specific antigen is unknown. Base qualities are not recorded, but no much larger clone differs from it by a single base. Library prep was done by the immunoSEQ multiplex PCR assay. The multiplex PCR relied on a mix of 60 forward primers for TCR Vbeta segments and 13 reverse primers for TCR Jbeta segments. Amplification of the CDR3 region of rearranged TCR beta genes was performed with a multiplex PCR assay on genomic DNA. On the Illumina HiSeq System, the amplified TCR beta libraries were sequenced as 87-base-pair reads. As for how the authors treated the data: A later analysis counted tens of millions of unique TCR beta chains across the roughly 700 repertoires, and roughly 9.9 million of these chains were shared by at least two donors. Raw reads were error-corrected and collapsed into unique sequences by a nearest-neighbor algorithm in which closely related sequences were merged to remove PCR and sequencing errors. CDR3 sequences were aligned to IMGT reference sequences to assign V, D and J gene segments. For a sequence to be retained, a match of at least six nucleotides was required to both a V gene segment and a J gene segment. Rearrangements were called productive when the CDR3 lacked stop codons and stayed in frame with V and J; all others were non-productive. CDR3 was defined according to IMGT convention as the region running from the second conserved V-encoded cysteine to the conserved J-encoded phenylalanine. The earlier analysis of 550 to 650 of the donors excluded any sequence lacking an unambiguous match to a single V gene segment. An earlier analysis of about 590 of the donors classified V segments as functional when productive rearrangements were above 56.7% and as segregating when the standard deviation between donors was above 5%. A statistical classification framework was built for diagnosing cytomegalovirus status from the catalog of TCR beta chain sequences. In a later analysis, TCR nucleotide sequences were compared against IMGT/GENE-DB human TR gene sequences so that V and J genes could be assigned. The TCRdist pipeline was used in a later analysis to assign CDR3 sequences and most-parsimonious VDJ recombination scenarios. In a later analysis, each TCR beta chain was defined by its CDR3 amino acid sequence together with its V-gene family, and reads lacking a unique V-gene family were excluded. To address suspected cross-contamination and a sequencing artifact, a later analysis removed a few hundred highly shared, low-generation-probability nucleotide sequences. In a later analysis, a clonal expansion index was calculated for each public chain from normalized within-repertoire ranks of inferred template counts. In a later analysis, generation probabilities were computed with a VDJ recombination model fitted to out-of-frame rearrangements, and the resulting probabilities were checked against IGoR. A later analysis scored TCR-TCR, TCR-HLA and TCR-CMV co-occurrence with hypergeometric tests, applying a repertoire-size bias correction to TCR pairs. False discovery rates were estimated in a later analysis by permuting HLA or CMV assignments 20 times. In a later analysis, co-occurring TCRs were grouped with DBSCAN, and TCRdist sequence similarity was added when clustering was performed within HLA-allele-positive subsets. Repertoires with fewer than 30,000 or more than 120,000 public chains, plus five repertoires with anomalous nucleotide sharing, were excluded from co-occurrence clustering. TCRdb holds this immuneACCESS table with in-frame rearrangements only. Some clones are missing; in checked studies, unresolved V genes explain under half, and the rest has no known cause. V and J calls and clone size follow that table, whereas D and trimming were derived from the DNA. This sample has about 160,000 clones in its table, and 70% to 80% of those were observed once. The ten largest clones capture 1.3% to 1.5% of the sample.

These data belong to a study of cytomegalovirus exposure and HLA in healthy donors (dated by TCRdb to about 2017). About the full investigation: An earlier analysis of approximately 600 of the donors reported roughly 300 Gb of sequence data and around 120 million unique TCR beta sequences from 190 million or so T cells. Approximately 310 gigabases of sequencing data and around 90 million unique TCR sequences made up an early release that covered some 640 HLA-typed donors. Among the roughly 410 genotyped donors, roughly 80% belonged to the genetic ancestry cluster associated with self-reported Caucasian donors. The study aimed to test whether cataloging public T cell receptors could reveal signatures of past pathogen exposure. Using immunosequencing, the study profiled T cell repertoires from 640 or so subjects and related those repertoires to cytomegalovirus serostatus. Besides the first cohort of 666 subjects, a separate validation cohort made up of 120 different subjects was used. The study combined high-throughput TCR immunosequencing, statistical association of individual TCRs with disease status, and machine learning to predict cytomegalovirus infection status. In a later analysis, previously published TCR beta repertoires from 666 donors were re-analyzed and high-resolution HLA genotyping was added so that TCR occurrence patterns could be studied. Rather than drawing on any new phenotypic data, the later analysis identified candidate immune exposures from TCR beta sequences and the way those sequences occurred across donors. An earlier analysis of 587 of the donors used high-throughput TCR beta sequencing to judge whether each TCR beta V gene segment behaved as functional or pseudogenic. Donor age, sex, ethnicity and CMV serostatus were collected together with the repertoire data. A later genetic analysis took genome-wide SNP genotypes for about three fifths of the 666 donors and used that subset as a discovery cohort. All discovery cohort repertoires had been generated using a single sequencing platform. HLA typing included class I and class II loci at four-digit resolution. The number of typed donors differed by locus: roughly 620-630 for A, B, C, DRB1 and DQB1; some 500 for DQA1; 606 for DPA1; and 450 to 480 for DPB1. Roughly five DR-DQ haplotypes were handled as single units for association and clustering because linkage in the cohort was strong. Among a few hundred genotyped donors of the cohort, an average of approximately 240,000 unique TCR beta nucleotide sequences were sequenced per donor, roughly a sixth of them non-productive.

The cohort comprised some 700 healthy bone marrow donors. At the time of sampling, all cohort members were nominally healthy, though unrecorded immune exposures were likely present. The donor was CMV seronegative and was included in the group of 352 seronegative cohort members. Each donor provided a peripheral blood sample, and peripheral blood mononuclear cells were used for TCR beta sequencing. The Qiagen DNeasy Blood Extraction Kit was used to extract genomic DNA from the blood cell samples. The study at large found these results: The authors suggested that the approach could potentially be generalized to other disease states and immunological phenotypes. For the cohort, immune exposure information was limited to CMV serostatus. Because counts were too low, about 18 rarely observed V segments, including chromosome 9 orphons, were excluded from the earlier analysis of roughly 580 of the donors. In vitro tests confirmed that a few of the cytomegalovirus-associated TCR beta chains recognize cytomegalovirus antigens. A later analysis associated about 17,000 TCR beta sequences with specific HLA alleles at a false discovery rate of 0.05. Compared with equally common non-associated chains, HLA-associated TCR beta chains in a later analysis were more clonally expanded and had lower generation probabilities. In a later analysis, the rate of TCR association differed among HLA loci, with DRB1 alleles having the most associated TCRs and HLA-C alleles having the fewest. Because HLA typing was unavailable for some donors at each locus, only the typed subset was used in association tests. According to a later analysis, parvovirus B19, influenza, CMV and Epstein-Barr virus appeared linked to several top co-occurrence clusters. The classifier was reported to diagnose cytomegalovirus status with high specificity and sensitivity in both the original and validation cohorts. Most CMV-associated TCR beta chains appeared to be HLA-restricted in a later analysis, and the HLA associations seemed to be driven largely by CMV exposure. While some public TCRs were present in many individuals, most TCR sequences turned up only very rarely across donors. Assigning TCR associations to individual alleles was difficult when HLA alleles, especially DR and DQ, strongly co-occurred. In an earlier analysis of 587 of the donors, most TCR beta V segments appeared in productive rearrangements about 87% or about 30% of the time, broadly matching IMGT annotations. Sequencing depth was assumed to be roughly uniform across donors in the presence/absence analyses, though that assumption may not hold. The sequencing pipeline was judged likely to have produced a cluster of highly shared sequence variants as a technical artifact. A further reported finding was that TCR beta sequences accurately predicted the HLA-A and HLA-B alleles for most subjects in the first cohort. In a later genetic analysis, fewer N-insertions in productive TCRs were reported among donors in an Asian-associated ancestry cluster than the roughly 700-donor mean. This cohort had only TCR beta chains sequenced, and the lack of alpha or paired-chain data limited which features could be detected. The study gave a list of more than 150 TCR beta chains associated with cytomegalovirus. Correlated functional status among segregating V segments might be attributable to linkage disequilibrium, but an unknown experimental factor could not be ruled out. A later genetic analysis associated a missense DCLRE1C variant with V-gene and J-gene trimming of TCR beta chains, and an independent cohort replicated the association.

The sequence derives from a man between 60 and 70 years old in good health and CMV-seronegative. Sequenced material: PBMCs.

The sequenced DNA is TGCGCCAGCAGTCCCGCTAGATCCTACGAGCAGTACTTC. This encodes CASSPARSYEQYF. The V and J genes are TRBV5-1 and TRBJ2-7, with the D gene uncertain. Trimming costs V 5 bases and J 1 base, and their ends lie 10 bases apart. Per the germline V gene, SGHRS is the CDR1 and YFSETQ is the CDR2. Its CDR3 holds 13 amino acids, cysteine through phenylalanine. Only CDR3 DNA is held: 39 bases, read in frame from base 1.